These 32 T cell receptor beta chains came from one sample sequenced in a study of T cell repertoires in cytomegalovirus infection. MiXCR, applied by TCRdb to the reads, yields one record per CDR3 protein. Here the sample spans hundreds of thousands of distinct CDR3 sequences, 35% to 45% being singletons. Sequencing was carried out using PBMCs. The receptors derive from a human donor in good health (CMV status not recorded). Some clones in this sample may be carry-over from other donors' samples.

Note on this clonotype: Germline and junction disagree at one end, which may indicate a read error. The chain links TRBV12-3 or TRBV12-4 to TRBJ1-6; TRBD1 is a possible D gene (5 bases). The CDR3 covers 16 residues. Written as DNA, the CDR3 is TGTGCCAGCACCCGCGTGGGTGGGGCCAAGAATTCACCCCTCCAGTTT. It translates to CASTRVGGAKNSPLQF.

The V gene is TRBV7-6, the J gene TRBJ2-4; a weak D match, TRBD1 (5 bases). The CDR3 is made up of 13 amino acids. Germline lookup yields CDR1 SGHVS and CDR2 FNYEAQ. V was clipped by 1 base and J by 7 bases, with 8 bases between them. The CDR3 sequence is CASSLERQNIQYF. The CDR3 DNA sequence: TGTGCCAGCAGCTTAGAACGACAGAACATTCAGTACTTC.

As DNA, the CDR3 is TGTGCCAGCAGCTTGAGCTATAAGGGCGGGGGGACTTTCTTC. Its translation is CASSLSYKGGGTFF. The chain uses TRBV5-6 and TRBJ2-1, with 8 bases lining up with TRBD2. Germline CDR1 and CDR2: SGHDT and YYEEEE. This CDR3 contains 14 residues. V dropped 1 base and J dropped 16; count of bases not matched to a gene: 13.

The chain uses TRBV6-1 and TRBJ1-2, with D tentatively TRBD1 (6 bases). The V end lost 2 bases, the J end lost 8 bases, and 18 bases lay between the germline ends. CDR1 and CDR2 (germline): MNHNS, SASEGT. CDR3 length: 15 residues. The CDR3 DNA reads as TGTGCCAGCAGTGAACGGAACAGGGTGAGAAAGGGCTACACCTTC. Translating it yields CASSERNRVRKGYTF.

This clonotype was counted only a few times. The chain is built from TRBV20-1 and TRBJ2-3; D may be TRBD1 or TRBD2 (6 bases each). The V end was cut by 3 bases, the J end by 5 bases, with 18 bases between. From germline, CDR1 is DFQATT and CDR2 SNEGSKA (reference sequence). This CDR3 is built from 15 residues. The CDR3, as DNA: TGCAGTGCTAGGGATCCGAGGGGGGCTGGAGATACGCAGTATTTT. Translation: CSARDPRGAGDTQYF.

This chain connects TRBV7-9 to TRBJ2-7; no clear D gene. V lost 2 bases and J 4 bases, leaving 6 bases between the germline ends. Germline CDR1 reads SEHNR; CDR2 reads FQNEAQ (reference sequence). The CDR3 has 12 amino acids. CDR3 in amino acids: CASSLILYEQYF. As DNA, the CDR3 is TGTGCCAGCAGCTTAATTCTTTACGAGCAGTACTTC.

About this clonotype: One end of the junction varies from germline; a read error may be responsible. This rearrangement joins TRBV7-9 to TRBJ1-3; D unresolved. CDR1 is SEHNR, CDR2 FQNEAQ, per germline (reference sequence). This CDR3 has 15 residues. Written as DNA, the CDR3 is TGTGCCAGCAACTTAGGAAGGAGGGCTGGAAACACCATATATTTT. Its translation: CASNLGRRAGNTIYF.

This chain links TRBV11-2 with TRBJ2-7; 10 positions match TRBD2. From germline, CDR1 is SGHAT and CDR2 FQNNGV. This CDR3 comprises 15 residues. V dropped 1 base and J dropped 6; count of bases not matched to a gene: 6. CDR3 coding DNA: TGTGCCAGCAGCTTAGTTCCTAGCGGGGGCCTCGAGCAGTACTTC. It is translated as CASSLVPSGGLEQYF.

Many counts were recorded for this clonotype. The chain is built from TRBV7-2 and TRBJ2-4, with D maybe TRBD2 (5 bases). Per the germline V gene, CDR1 is SGHTA and CDR2 is FQGNSA. The CDR3 is 17 residues long. The ends were cut back, 2 bases at V and 4 bases at J, with 18 bases in the middle. The CDR3 region has the DNA TGTGCCAGCAGCTTACCCAAGGACCTTCGGGGAAAAAACATTCAGTACTTC. It codes for CASSLPKDLRGKNIQYF.

The rearrangement joins TRBV12-3 or TRBV12-4 to TRBJ2-7; 8 bases align to TRBD2. The CDR3 sequence is 15 residues long. The V gene end was trimmed by 3 bases and the J gene end by 3 bases; junction bases not matched to a gene: 7. The CDR3 DNA follows: TGTGCCAGCAGTTTTGAGGAAGCGGGAGACTACGAGCAGTACTTC. This gives the protein CASSFEEAGDYEQYF.

This clonotype was detected only a few times. The chain is built from TRBV7-8 and TRBJ1-5, with D possibly matching TRBD1 (5 bases). Looked up from germline, CDR1 is SGHVS and CDR2 is FQNEAQ. Trimming cost V 5 bases and J 1 base, with 15 bases left between them. The CDR3 length is 16 residues. The CDR3 DNA sequence: TGTGCCAGCAGCCCCGAGGGGCGGTGGAGCAATCAGCCCCAGCATTTT. This translates into CASSPEGRWSNQPQHF.

The chain carries TRBV20-1 and TRBJ2-3; 8 bases align to TRBD2. The CDR3 runs to 12 residues. Germline V CDR1 and CDR2: DFQATT, SNEGSKA (reference sequence). With V trimmed by 5 bases and J by 8 bases, 6 bases remained unmatched. As DNA, the CDR3 is TGCAGTGCTGGACTAGCAGCGGTTACGCAGTATTTT. This gives the protein CSAGLAAVTQYF.

The genes are TRBV20-1 and TRBJ1-5; D may be TRBD1 (5 bases). This CDR3 spans 16 amino acids. CDR1 is DFQATT and CDR2 is SNEGSKA in the germline V gene (reference sequence). V lost 2 bases, J lost 4 bases, and 18 bases lay in between. CDR3 coding DNA: TGCAGTGCTAGACCCCACGGGCAGGGCGGGAATCAGCCCCAGCATTTT. Translated, it gives CSARPHGQGGNQPQHF.

V and J are TRBV20-1 and TRBJ1-3; D is possibly TRBD1 (5 bases). The germline CDR1 and CDR2 sequences are DFQATT and SNEGSKA (reference sequence). This CDR3 is 14 amino acids long. Trimming removed 5 bases at V and 2 bases at J, with 13 bases between. This CDR3 reads CSAPQGGAGNTIYF. The DNA for the CDR3 is TGCAGTGCTCCTCAGGGAGGAGCTGGAAACACCATATATTTT.

The sample holds a few counts of this clonotype. The chain has TRBV11-2 and TRBJ2-7; D may correspond to TRBD1 or TRBD2 (6 bases each). V lost 5 bases and J 3 bases, leaving 17 bases between the germline ends. CDR3 length: 15 amino acids. Germline CDR1 SGHAT, CDR2 FQNNGV. CDR3 nucleotide sequence: TGTGCCAGCAGCACCGGGGTGGGGGGCTACTACGAGCAGTACTTC. Residues: CASSTGVGGYYEQYF. The variable domain in full, completed from reference TRBV11-2 and TRBJ2-7, reads EAGVAQSPRYKIIEKRQSVAFWCNPISGHATLYWYQQILGQGPKLLIQFQNNGVVDDSQLPKDRFSAERLKGVDSTLKIQPAKLEDSAVYLCASSTGVGGYYEQYFGPGTRLTVT.

V usage is TRBV28 and J usage is TRBJ2-5; no clear D gene. Germline CDR1 and CDR2: MDHEN and SYDVKM. Deletions cut 4 bases from V and 3 bases from J, with 15 bases between. This CDR3 is 15 amino acids long. The CDR3: CASSSIVRNKETQYF. CDR3 DNA: TGTGCCAGCAGTTCGATCGTAAGAAATAAAGAGACCCAGTACTTC. The entire variable domain, with the rest obtained from reference TRBV28 and TRBJ2-5, is as follows: DVKVTQSSRYLVKRTGEKVFLECVQDMDHENMFWYRQDPGLGLRLIYFSYDVKMKEKGDIPEGYSVSREKKERFSLILESASTNQTSMYLCASSSIVRNKETQYFGPGTRLLVL.

The chain joins TRBV12-3 or TRBV12-4 to TRBJ2-1, with D possibly called TRBD1 or TRBD2 (5 bases each). The germline V and J ends were trimmed by 7 bases and 0 bases, with 25 bases remaining between them. The CDR3 has 19 residues. The CDR3 DNA reads TGTGCCAGCACCCCACCACCGGGGCACGTTCGTATCTCCTACAATGAGCAGTTCTTC. Protein sequence: CASTPPPGHVRISYNEQFF.

The chain couples TRBV20-1 to TRBJ1-1; D unresolved. This CDR3 is built from 14 residues. The V end was cut by 5 bases, the J end by 0 bases, with 13 bases between. Germline V CDR1 and CDR2: DFQATT, SNEGSKA (reference sequence). The chain's CDR3 is CSADEGNMNTEAFF. The CDR3 bases are TGCAGTGCTGACGAAGGGAACATGAACACTGAAGCTTTCTTT.

This clonotype has only a few counts. The gene calls are TRBV5-1 and TRBJ2-1; D is possibly TRBD2 (5 bases). The CDR3 extends over 17 amino acids. Trimming pared 1 base from V and 4 bases from J, leaving 18 bases between. Germline V gene lookup returns CDR1 SGHRS and CDR2 YFSETQ. Here the CDR3 DNA reads TGCGCCAGCAGCTTGATCGCCTCCCGACTACTTTACAATGAGCAGTTCTTC. Translating gives CASSLIASRLLYNEQFF.

The gene calls are TRBV15 and TRBJ2-3; D possibly corresponds to TRBD2 (5 bases). CDR3 length: 14 amino acids. Germline CDR1 reads LNHNV; CDR2 reads YYDKDF (reference sequence). The V end lost 0 bases, the J end lost 10 bases, and 14 bases lay between the germline ends. As DNA, the CDR3 is TGTGCCACCAGCAGAGATCGGGATGGCCTCGCGCAGTATTTT. Translating gives CATSRDRDGLAQYF.

This clonotype has a count of ten or more. The chain joins TRBV19 to TRBJ2-1; 8 bases line up with TRBD2. From germline, CDR1 is LNHDA and CDR2 SQIVND (reference sequence). V lost 4 bases to trimming and J lost 2 bases; unmatched junction nucleotides: 1. The CDR3 spans 14 residues. The CDR3 coding sequence is TGTGCCAGTAGTACGACTAGCGCCTACAATGAGCAGTTCTTC. Its translation is CASSTTSAYNEQFF.

The V call is TRBV24-1, the J call TRBJ2-2; D not certain. CDR1 and CDR2 (germline): KGHDR, SFDVKD. This CDR3 is 12 amino acids long. V lost 4 bases to trimming and J lost 2 bases, with 1 base between them. CDR3 sequence (DNA): TGTGCCACCAGTGAAAACACCGGGGAGCTGTTTTTT. Protein: CATSENTGELFF.

J is TRBJ1-6 and V is TRBV12-3 or TRBV12-4; D is uncertain. V lost 4 bases and J lost 3, with 19 bases in between. The CDR3 extends over 18 amino acids. Written as DNA, the CDR3 is TGTGCCAGCAGTTCCGGAGGTCTCGGGTCCGGCTATAATTCACCCCTCCACTTT. It yields the protein CASSSGGLGSGYNSPLHF.

The V gene is TRBV5-6, the J gene TRBJ1-2; D is undetermined. Trimming pared 1 base from V and 4 bases from J, leaving 8 bases between. The germline gives CDR1 SGHDT, CDR2 YYEEEE. This CDR3 is 13 amino acids long. The DNA for the CDR3 is TGTGCCAGCAGCTTGAGGGCCATCTATGGCTACACCTTC. Translated: CASSLRAIYGYTF.

This clonotype has only a few counts. The V call is TRBV19, the J call TRBJ2-7; either TRBD1 or TRBD2 may supply D (6 bases each). The CDR3 runs 15 residues. Trimming shortened V by 3 bases and J by 5 bases, and 17 bases separated the two germline ends. Germline CDR1 LNHDA, CDR2 SQIVND (reference sequence). The CDR3 DNA follows: TGTGCCAGTAGTATCTCACAGGGAGGACGGCACGAGCAGTACTTC. The encoded protein is CASSISQGGRHEQYF.

This clonotype was counted only a few times. The CDR3: CASSLIAGQPQHF. In DNA, the CDR3 is TGTGCCAGCAGCTTAATTGCGGGACAGCCCCAGCATTTT. The gene calls are TRBV7-3 and TRBJ1-5; D is unclear. Trimming shortened V by 1 base and J by 7 bases, and 8 bases separated the two germline ends. This CDR3 comprises 13 residues. Germline values: CDR1 SGHTA, CDR2 FQGTGA.

The chain links TRBV7-2 to TRBJ2-2; the D gene is possibly TRBD2 (6 bases). The CDR3 extends over 17 amino acids. The germline V gene encodes CDR1 SGHTA and CDR2 FQGNSA. V was pared by 1 base and J by 3 bases, with 15 bases between. The CDR3 DNA sequence: TGTGCCAGCAGCTTAGGGTCAGGTCTAGCGTACACCGGGGAGCTGTTTTTT. It is translated as CASSLGSGLAYTGELFF.

This clonotype was seen only a few times. The junction does not match germline at one end; this may be a read error. The V call is TRBV7-6, the J call TRBJ2-1; 8 nucleotides agree with TRBD2. Germline values: CDR1 SGHVS, CDR2 FNYEAQ. CDR3 size: 15 residues. CDR3 DNA: TGTGCTAGCAGCCAAACGGGCAGCGGGAGCAATGAGCAGTTCTTC. Amino acid sequence: CASSQTGSGSNEQFF.

The chain carries TRBV29-1 and TRBJ2-3; D is uncertain. V lost 4 bases to trimming and J lost 0 bases, with 8 bases between them. Germline CDR1 and CDR2: SQVTM and ANQGSEA. The CDR3 loop spans 13 amino acids. For the CDR3, the DNA is TGCAGCGTTGTGCCTGCTAGCACAGATACGCAGTATTTT. Its protein product is CSVVPASTDTQYF.

V usage is TRBV28 and J usage is TRBJ1-4; 10 bases map to TRBD1. Trimming removed 4 bases from V and 8 bases from J; junction bases left unmatched: 10. Germline V gene sequence: CDR1 MDHEN, CDR2 SYDVKM. The CDR3 loop spans 16 amino acids. CDR3 amino acids: CASSSYGTGEVEKLFF. DNA for the CDR3: TGTGCCAGCAGTTCGTACGGGACAGGGGAGGTAGAAAAACTGTTTTTT.

J is TRBJ1-4 and V is TRBV7-2, with D maybe TRBD1 (5 bases). V lost 1 base to trimming and J lost 5 bases, with 11 bases between them. The V gene's germline CDR1 is SGHTA and CDR2 FQGNSA. This CDR3 spans 15 amino acids. This CDR3 is CASSLGGLRNEKLFF. The CDR3 DNA reads as TGTGCCAGCAGCTTAGGGGGACTCAGGAATGAAAAACTGTTTTTT.

Comments on this clonotype: Without the conserved terminal phenylalanine or tryptophan, this CDR3 likely stems from a read error. This chain links TRBV28 with TRBJ2-1; 8 bases are shared with TRBD2. This CDR3 has 13 amino acids. Trimming removed 8 bases from V and 6 bases from J; junction bases left unmatched: 6. Germline CDR1 reads MDHEN; CDR2 reads SYDVKM. The CDR3 DNA reads TGTGCCAGCGTAGCGGGGAGCACCAATGAGCAGTTCGTC. As protein: CASVAGSTNEQFV.